This TCR beta chain is drawn from a study of T cells expressing NK-cell markers. TCRdb reprocessed the 5' RACE reads; each CDR3 protein has one entry and no DNA is given. Recorded here are approximately 460,000 distinct CDR3 sequences; the top ten clones represent about 7.1%. Study results and caveats: The same clonotypes also predominated in the CD3+CD56-NKG2C+ fraction of several donors.

About this clonotype itself: What it recognizes is unknown.

This clonotype was obtained from a woman between 18 and 70 years old in good health. Sequences were obtained from blood T cells: a sorted CD56 or NKG2C T cell subset, CD4+ or CD8+ T cells, or bulk PBMC T cells (not recorded which).

This CDR3 is CATKTGTGETDTQYF. V and J are TRBV5-1 and TRBJ2-3; TCRdb designates TRBD1, a call that cannot be tested without DNA. The CDR3 spans 15 residues. CDR1 is SGHRS and CDR2 is YFSETQ in the germline V gene.